This is a list of T cell receptor beta chains from one sample in a study of cytomegalovirus exposure and HLA in healthy donors. Produced via immunoSEQ multiplex PCR; TCRdb's table is partial and in-frame only. The sample yields some 120,000 clones, around 70% seen once. The sequenced sample was PBMCs. The source of these receptors is a man aged 35-49 years in good health and CMV-seropositive. Both conserved end residues are part of each CDR3. Each record gives: J gene, clone size, V gene, D gene, CDR3 DNA, CDR3 protein. D genes are given only for firm matches. The listing skips clone size in some rows; elsewhere it reads once, few, many or a size class.

j_gene: TRBJ1-1; abundance: NA; v_gene: TRBV5-8; d_gene: TRBD1; CDR3nt: TGTGCCAGCAGCTTGGGGGACAGCGTTATAATCACTGAAGCTTTCTTT; CDR3aa: CASSLGDSVIITEAFF
j_gene: TRBJ2-5; abundance: NA; v_gene: TRBV6-4; d_gene: TRBD2; CDR3nt: TGTGCCAGCATCAGGACTAGCGAAGAGATCCAGTACTTC; CDR3aa: CASIRTSEEIQYF
j_gene: TRBJ1-2; abundance: NA; v_gene: TRBV27; d_gene: TRBD1; CDR3nt: TGTGCCAGCAGTTTATCAGGCAGGGGGCTCTATGGCTACACCTTC; CDR3aa: CASSLSGRGLYGYTF
j_gene: TRBJ2-1; abundance: NA; v_gene: TRBV2; d_gene: TRBD2; CDR3nt: TGTGCCAGCAAAGGGACTAGCGTATACAATGAGCAGTTCTTC; CDR3aa: CASKGTSVYNEQFF
j_gene: TRBJ2-7; abundance: NA; v_gene: TRBV29-1; d_gene: NA; CDR3nt: TGCAGCGTCCAGGTTAGGGAGCGTCGAACTTACGAGCAGTACTTC; CDR3aa: CSVQVRERRTYEQYF
j_gene: TRBJ2-5; abundance: NA; v_gene: TRBV10-3; d_gene: NA; CDR3nt: TGTGCCACGGGGGAGGGGGGGAACCAAGAGACCCAGTACTTC; CDR3aa: CATGEGGNQETQYF
j_gene: TRBJ2-1; abundance: NA; v_gene: TRBV9; d_gene: TRBD1; CDR3nt: TGTGCCAGCAACCGGGACAGGGGCTACAATGAGCAGTTCTTC; CDR3aa: CASNRDRGYNEQFF
j_gene: TRBJ2-5; abundance: few; v_gene: TRBV7-7; d_gene: TRBD2; CDR3nt: TGTGCCAGCAGCTTAGCCTTACTAGCGGACCAAGAGACCCAGTACTTC; CDR3aa: CASSLALLADQETQYF
j_gene: TRBJ1-1; abundance: NA; v_gene: TRBV19; d_gene: NA; CDR3nt: TGTGCCAGTAGTATTCAGAAGAACACTGAAGCTTTCTTT; CDR3aa: CASSIQKNTEAFF
j_gene: TRBJ2-5; abundance: NA; v_gene: TRBV19; d_gene: NA; CDR3nt: TGTGCCAGTAGCGGGTCAGGGAACGGAGAGACCCAGTACTTC; CDR3aa: CASSGSGNGETQYF
j_gene: TRBJ2-5; abundance: NA; v_gene: TRBV9; d_gene: NA; CDR3nt: TGTGCCAGCAGCGTAGGGGGCAACCCAAAAGAGACCCAGTACTTC; CDR3aa: CASSVGGNPKETQYF
j_gene: TRBJ1-1; abundance: NA; v_gene: TRBV5-1; d_gene: TRBD1; CDR3nt: TGCGCCAGCAGCTCTGAACCGCCGGGACAGGGGGTAGGTGGGACTGAAGCTTTCTTT; CDR3aa: CASSSEPPGQGVGGTEAFF
j_gene: TRBJ1-5; abundance: NA; v_gene: TRBV6-5; d_gene: TRBD1; CDR3nt: TGTGCCAGCAGCCGTGGACAGGGGGTTCAGCCCCAGCATTTT; CDR3aa: CASSRGQGVQPQHF
j_gene: TRBJ1-1; abundance: NA; v_gene: TRBV4-2; d_gene: TRBD1; CDR3nt: TGTGCCAGCAGCCAAGAGACGACAGGGGTGAACACTGAAGCTTTCTTT; CDR3aa: CASSQETTGVNTEAFF
j_gene: TRBJ2-7; abundance: NA; v_gene: TRBV28; d_gene: TRBD2; CDR3nt: TGTGCCAGCAGCCCTGGACTAGCGGGAGGGTACTCCTACGAGCAGTACTTC; CDR3aa: CASSPGLAGGYSYEQYF
j_gene: TRBJ2-1; abundance: NA; v_gene: TRBV9; d_gene: NA; CDR3nt: TGTGCCAGCAGCGGGCAGGGGTTTGCATACAATGAGCAGTTCTTC; CDR3aa: CASSGQGFAYNEQFF
j_gene: TRBJ1-5; abundance: NA; v_gene: TRBV18; d_gene: TRBD1; CDR3nt: TGTGCCAGCTCACTCGACGACAGGGTTGGTCAGCCCCAGCATTTT; CDR3aa: CASSLDDRVGQPQHF
j_gene: TRBJ1-4; abundance: NA; v_gene: TRBV4-1; d_gene: NA; CDR3nt: TGCGCCAGCAGCCTACTCAGGGTGGGGGGAAATAATGAAAAACTGTTTTTT; CDR3aa: CASSLLRVGGNNEKLFF